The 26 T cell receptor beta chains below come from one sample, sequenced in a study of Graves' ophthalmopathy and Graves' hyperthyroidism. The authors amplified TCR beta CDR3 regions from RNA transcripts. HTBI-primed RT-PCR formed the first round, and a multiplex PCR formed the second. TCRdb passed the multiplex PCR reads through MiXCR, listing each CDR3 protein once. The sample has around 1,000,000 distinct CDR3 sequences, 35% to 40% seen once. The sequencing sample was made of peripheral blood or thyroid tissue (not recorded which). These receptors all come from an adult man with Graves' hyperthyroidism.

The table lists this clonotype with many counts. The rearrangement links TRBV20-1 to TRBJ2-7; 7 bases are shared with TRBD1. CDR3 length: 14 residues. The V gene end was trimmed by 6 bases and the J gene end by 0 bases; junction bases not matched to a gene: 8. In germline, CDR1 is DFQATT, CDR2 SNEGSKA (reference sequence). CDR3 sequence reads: CSALGTDLSYEQYF. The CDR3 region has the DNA TGCAGTGCCCTGGGGACAGACCTCTCCTACGAGCAGTACTTC.

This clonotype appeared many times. The CDR3 region is CSVVWAVGTEAFF. The CDR3 DNA sequence: TGCAGCGTTGTTTGGGCCGTGGGCACTGAAGCTTTCTTT. The chain uses TRBV29-1 and TRBJ1-1; D gene uncertain. With 4 bases removed from V and 4 bases from J, the gap between germline ends came to 13 bases. Germline values: CDR1 SQVTM, CDR2 ANQGSEA. The CDR3 covers 13 residues.

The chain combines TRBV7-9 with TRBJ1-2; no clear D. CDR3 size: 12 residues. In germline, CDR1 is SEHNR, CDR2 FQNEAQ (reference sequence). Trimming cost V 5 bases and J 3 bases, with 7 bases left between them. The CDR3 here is CASSPADYGYTF. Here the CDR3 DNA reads TGTGCCAGCAGCCCAGCCGACTATGGCTACACCTTC.

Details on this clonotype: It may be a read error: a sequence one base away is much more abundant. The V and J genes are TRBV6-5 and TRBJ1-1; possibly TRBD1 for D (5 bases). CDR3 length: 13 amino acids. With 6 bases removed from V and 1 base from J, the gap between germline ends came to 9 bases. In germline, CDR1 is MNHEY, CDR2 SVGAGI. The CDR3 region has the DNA TGTGCCAGCAGGTCAGGACAGAACACTGAAGCTTTCTTT. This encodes CASRSGQNTEAFF.

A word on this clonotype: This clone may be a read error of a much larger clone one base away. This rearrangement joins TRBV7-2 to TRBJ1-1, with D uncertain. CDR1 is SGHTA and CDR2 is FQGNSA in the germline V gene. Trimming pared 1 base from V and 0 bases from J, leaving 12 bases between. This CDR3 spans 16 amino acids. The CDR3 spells CASSLEFGGVNTEAFF. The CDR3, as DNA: TGTGCCAGCAGCTTAGAATTTGGCGGGGTGAACACTGAAGCTTTCTTT.

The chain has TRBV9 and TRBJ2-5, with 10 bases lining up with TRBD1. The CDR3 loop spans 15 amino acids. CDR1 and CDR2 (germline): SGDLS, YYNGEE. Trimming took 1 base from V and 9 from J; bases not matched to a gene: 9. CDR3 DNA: TGTGCCAGCAGCGTAAGCGGGACAGGGGATGAGCCCCAGTACTTC. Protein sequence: CASSVSGTGDEPQYF.

The CDR3 region is CASRLDRGLGSPLHF. The CDR3 DNA sequence: TGTGCCAGCAGATTGGACAGGGGGCTTGGTTCACCCCTCCACTTT. The J gene is TRBJ1-6, the V gene TRBV7-9; 11 positions match TRBD1. V lost 6 bases, J lost 9 bases, and 7 bases stayed unmatched. From germline, CDR1 is SEHNR and CDR2 FQNEAQ (reference sequence). This CDR3 is 15 amino acids long.

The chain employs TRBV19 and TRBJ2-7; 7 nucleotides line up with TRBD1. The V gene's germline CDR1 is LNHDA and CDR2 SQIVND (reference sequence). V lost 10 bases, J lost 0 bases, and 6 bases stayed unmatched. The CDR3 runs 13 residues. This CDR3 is CATRDRPSYEQYF. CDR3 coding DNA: TGTGCCACCCGGGACAGACCCTCCTACGAGCAGTACTTC.

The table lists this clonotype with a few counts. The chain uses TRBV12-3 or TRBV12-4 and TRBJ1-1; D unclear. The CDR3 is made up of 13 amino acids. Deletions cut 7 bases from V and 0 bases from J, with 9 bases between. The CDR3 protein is CASNRYMNTEAFF. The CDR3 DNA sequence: TGTGCCAGCAATAGATACATGAACACTGAAGCTTTCTTT.

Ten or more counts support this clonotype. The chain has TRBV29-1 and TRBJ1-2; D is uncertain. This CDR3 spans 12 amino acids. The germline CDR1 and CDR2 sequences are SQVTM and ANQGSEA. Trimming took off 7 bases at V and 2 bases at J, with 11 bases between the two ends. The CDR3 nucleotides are TGCAGCGGGCAGGAGCCCAACTATGGCTACACCTTC. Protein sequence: CSGQEPNYGYTF.

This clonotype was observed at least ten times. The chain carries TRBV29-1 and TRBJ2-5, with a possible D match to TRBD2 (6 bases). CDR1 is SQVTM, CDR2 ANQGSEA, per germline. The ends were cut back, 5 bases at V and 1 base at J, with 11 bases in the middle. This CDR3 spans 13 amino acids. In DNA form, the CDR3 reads TGCAGCGTTTCACGGGGACTCCAAGAGACCCAGTACTTC. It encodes CSVSRGLQETQYF. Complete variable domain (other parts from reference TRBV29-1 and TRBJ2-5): SAVISQKPSRDICQRGTSLTIQCQVDSQVTMMFWYRQQPGQSLTLIATANQGSEATYESGFVIDKFPISRPNLTFSTLTVSNMSPEDSSIYLCSVSRGLQETQYFGPGTRLLVL.

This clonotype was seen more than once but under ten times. CDR3 residues: CASSSGVPAETQYF. CDR3 coding DNA: TGTGCCAGCAGTAGCGGGGTGCCCGCCGAGACCCAGTACTTC. The rearrangement joins TRBV6-6 to TRBJ2-5; 7 bases are a match to TRBD2. Germline V gene sequence: CDR1 MNHNY, CDR2 SVGAGI (reference sequence). The length of the CDR3 is 14 residues. The trim removed 5 bases at V and 5 bases at J, leaving 8 bases unmatched.

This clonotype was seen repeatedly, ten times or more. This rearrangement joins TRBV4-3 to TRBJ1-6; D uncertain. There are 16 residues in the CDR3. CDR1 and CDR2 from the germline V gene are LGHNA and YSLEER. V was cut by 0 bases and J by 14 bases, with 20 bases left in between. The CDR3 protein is CASSQDRTVPSRTLHF. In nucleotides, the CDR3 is TGCGCCAGCAGCCAAGATAGAACGGTCCCCTCTCGTACCCTCCACTTT.

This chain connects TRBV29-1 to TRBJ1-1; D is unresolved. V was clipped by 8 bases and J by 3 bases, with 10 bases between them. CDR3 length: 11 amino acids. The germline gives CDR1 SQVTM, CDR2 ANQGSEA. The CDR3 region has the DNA TGCAGCCAGAGGACTTACACTGAAGCTTTCTTT. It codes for CSQRTYTEAFF.

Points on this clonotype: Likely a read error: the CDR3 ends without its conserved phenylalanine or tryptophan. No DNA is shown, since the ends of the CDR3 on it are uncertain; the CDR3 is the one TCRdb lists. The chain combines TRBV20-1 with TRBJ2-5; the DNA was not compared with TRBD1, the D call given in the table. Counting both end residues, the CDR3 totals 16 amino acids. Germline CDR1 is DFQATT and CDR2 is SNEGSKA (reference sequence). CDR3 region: CSARVDSLSYGYTFGS.

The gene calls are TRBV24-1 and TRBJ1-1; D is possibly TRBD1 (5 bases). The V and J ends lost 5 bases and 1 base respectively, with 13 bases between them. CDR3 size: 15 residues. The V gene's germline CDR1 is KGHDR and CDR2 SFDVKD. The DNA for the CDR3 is TGTGCCACCAGTGCTCCTGGACAAAAGAACACTGAAGCTTTCTTT. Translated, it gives CATSAPGQKNTEAFF.

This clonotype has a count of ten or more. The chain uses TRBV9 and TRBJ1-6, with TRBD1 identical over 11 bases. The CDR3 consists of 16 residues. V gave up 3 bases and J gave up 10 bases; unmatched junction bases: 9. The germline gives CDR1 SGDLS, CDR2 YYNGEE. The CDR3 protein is CASSETSGTGGSPLHF. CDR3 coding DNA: TGTGCCAGCAGCGAAACGTCCGGGACAGGGGGGTCACCCCTCCACTTT.

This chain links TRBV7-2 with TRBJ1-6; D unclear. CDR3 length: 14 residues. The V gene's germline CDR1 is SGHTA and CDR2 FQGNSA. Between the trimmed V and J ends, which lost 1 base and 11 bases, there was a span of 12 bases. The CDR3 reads CASSLEGWGAPLHF. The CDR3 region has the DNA TGTGCCAGCAGCTTAGAGGGCTGGGGAGCACCCCTCCACTTT.

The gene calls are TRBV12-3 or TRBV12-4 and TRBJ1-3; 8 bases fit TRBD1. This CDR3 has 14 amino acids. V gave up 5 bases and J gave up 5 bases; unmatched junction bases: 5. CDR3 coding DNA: TGTGCCAGCAGTCTCAGGGGGCAGAGAAACACCATATATTTT. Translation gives CASSLRGQRNTIYF.

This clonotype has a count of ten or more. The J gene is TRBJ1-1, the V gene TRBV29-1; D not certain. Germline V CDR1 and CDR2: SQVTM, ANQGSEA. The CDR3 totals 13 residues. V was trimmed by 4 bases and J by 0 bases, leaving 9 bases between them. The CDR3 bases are TGCAGCGTTGTGGGCAATATGAACACTGAAGCTTTCTTT. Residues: CSVVGNMNTEAFF.

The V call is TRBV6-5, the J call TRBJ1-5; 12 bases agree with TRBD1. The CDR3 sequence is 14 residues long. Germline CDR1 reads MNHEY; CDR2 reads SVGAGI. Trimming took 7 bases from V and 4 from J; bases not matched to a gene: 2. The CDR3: CASKGQGANQPQHF. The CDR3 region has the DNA TGTGCCAGCAAGGGACAGGGGGCGAATCAGCCCCAGCATTTT.

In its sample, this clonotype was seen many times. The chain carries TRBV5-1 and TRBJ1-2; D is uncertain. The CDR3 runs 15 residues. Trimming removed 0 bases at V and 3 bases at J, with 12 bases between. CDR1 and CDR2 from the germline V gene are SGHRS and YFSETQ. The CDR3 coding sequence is TGCGCCAGCAGCTTGGGGCCGGCAGGAGACTATGGCTACACCTTC. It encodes CASSLGPAGDYGYTF. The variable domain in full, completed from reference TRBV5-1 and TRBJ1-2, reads KAGVTQTPRYLIKTRGQQVTLSCSPISGHRSVSWYQQTPGQGLQFLFEYFSETQRNKGNFPGRFSGRQFSNSRSEMNVSTLELGDSALYLCASSLGPAGDYGYTFGSGTRLTVV.

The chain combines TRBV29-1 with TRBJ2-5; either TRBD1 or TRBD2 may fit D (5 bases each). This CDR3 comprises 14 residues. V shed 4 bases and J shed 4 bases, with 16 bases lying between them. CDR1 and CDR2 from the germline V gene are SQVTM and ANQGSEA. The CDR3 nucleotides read TGCAGCGTTGTCGGGGCAGGGATTGGAGAGACCCAGTACTTC. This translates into CSVVGAGIGETQYF.

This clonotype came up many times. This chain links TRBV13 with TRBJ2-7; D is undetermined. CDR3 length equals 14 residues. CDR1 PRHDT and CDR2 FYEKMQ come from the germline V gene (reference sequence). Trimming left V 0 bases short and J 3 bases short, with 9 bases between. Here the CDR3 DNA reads TGTGCCAGCAGCTTAGGGCAGGCACACTACGAGCAGTACTTC. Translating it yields CASSLGQAHYEQYF.

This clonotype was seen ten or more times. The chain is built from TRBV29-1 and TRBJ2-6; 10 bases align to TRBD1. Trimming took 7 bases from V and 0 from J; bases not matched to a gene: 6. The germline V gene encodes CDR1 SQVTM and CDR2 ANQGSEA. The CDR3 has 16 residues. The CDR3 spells CSAGTGEVSGANVLTF. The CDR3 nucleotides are TGCAGCGCCGGGACAGGGGAAGTCTCTGGGGCCAACGTCCTGACTTTC.

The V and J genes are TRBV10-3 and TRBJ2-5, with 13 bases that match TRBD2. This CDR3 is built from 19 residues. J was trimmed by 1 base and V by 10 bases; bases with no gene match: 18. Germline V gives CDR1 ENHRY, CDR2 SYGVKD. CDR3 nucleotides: TGTGCCAGCAGGACTCCCAGAGGGACTAGCGGGACGCGCCAAGAGACCCAGTACTTC. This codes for CASRTPRGTSGTRQETQYF.